The 20 T cell receptor beta chains in this list originate from one sample, sequenced in a study of early T cells in non-severe SARS-CoV-2 infection. TCRdb re-called the 5' RACE reads through MiXCR, storing one row per CDR3 protein. The data show around 88,000 distinct CDR3 sequences, roughly an eighth seen once. Sequencing was performed on whole blood. These receptors were collected from an adult who was a healthcare worker with PCR-confirmed SARS-CoV-2 infection or an uninfected control (not recorded which).

This clonotype was observed a few times. This chain joins TRBV6-5 and TRBJ1-5; a weak D match, TRBD1 (6 bases). Deletions cut 9 bases from V and 4 bases from J, with 10 bases between. CDR1 MNHEY and CDR2 SVGAGI come from the germline V gene. This CDR3 region has 12 residues. The CDR3 sequence is CASGQLNQPQHF. CDR3 DNA: TGTGCCAGTGGACAGCTGAATCAGCCCCAGCATTTT.

This chain links TRBV18 with TRBJ1-6; no firm D call. Germline lookup yields CDR1 KGHSH and CDR2 LQKENI. Trimming shortened V by 3 bases and J by 7 bases, and 7 bases separated the two germline ends. The CDR3 consists of 13 residues. CDR3 sequence reads: CASSPTGNSPLHF. Written as DNA, the CDR3 is TGTGCCAGCTCACCGACTGGGAATTCACCCCTCCACTTT.

In this sample, this clonotype turned up a few times. The rearrangement joins TRBV5-6 to TRBJ1-1, with D unclear. The V end lost 0 bases, the J end lost 0 bases, and 6 bases lay between the germline ends. CDR3 length: 14 amino acids. The germline V gene encodes CDR1 SGHDT and CDR2 YYEEEE. CDR3 nucleotide sequence: TGTGCCAGCAGCTTGGAAGAGATGAACACTGAAGCTTTCTTT. Encoded protein: CASSLEEMNTEAFF.

This clonotype was found a few times. The chain employs TRBV9 and TRBJ2-7, with D possibly TRBD2 on 6 matching bases. This CDR3 comprises 14 residues. V was shortened by 0 bases and J by 3 bases, with 10 bases between the two germline ends. Germline-derived CDR1 and CDR2 are SGDLS and YYNGEE. DNA for the CDR3: TGTGCCAGCAGCGTAGGGGGGGATAACTACGAGCAGTACTTC. Protein sequence: CASSVGGDNYEQYF. Drawing the rest from reference TRBV9 and TRBJ2-7, the complete variable domain is DSGVTQTPKHLITATGQRVTLRCSPRSGDLSVYWYQQSLDQGLQFLIQYYNGEERAKGNILERFSAQQFPDLHSELNLSSLELGDSALYFCASSVGGDNYEQYFGPGTRLTVT.

The chain joins TRBV2 to TRBJ1-2; D is unresolved. Germline values: CDR1 SNHLY, CDR2 FYNNEI. There are 14 residues in the CDR3. V was trimmed by 3 bases and J by 4 bases, leaving 12 bases between them. This CDR3 is CASSEGKGSYGYTF. The DNA for the CDR3 is TGTGCCAGCAGTGAGGGAAAGGGCAGCTATGGCTACACCTTC.

This clonotype came up a few times. The chain combines TRBV7-2 with TRBJ1-2, with D tentatively TRBD1 (5 bases). The CDR3 has 16 residues. Trimming removed 1 base from V and 6 bases from J, with 18 bases in between. Germline loops: CDR1 SGHTA, CDR2 FQGNSA. This chain's CDR3 is CASSLGGGFSGDGYTF. CDR3 in DNA: TGTGCCAGCAGCTTAGGCGGGGGTTTTTCCGGGGATGGCTACACCTTC.

The V call is TRBV29-1, the J call TRBJ1-1; perhaps TRBD1 as D (5 bases). Germline values: CDR1 SQVTM, CDR2 ANQGSEA. V was trimmed by 5 bases and J by 7 bases, leaving 17 bases between them. The CDR3 is 13 amino acids. In DNA form, the CDR3 reads TGCAGCGTTCCCCGCAGGGCCGGAGGTGAAGCTTTCTTT. Translating gives CSVPRRAGGEAFF.

This clonotype has just one count. The gene calls are TRBV7-9 and TRBJ2-1; tentatively, D is TRBD1 or TRBD2 (6 bases each). This CDR3 is 15 amino acids long. V dropped 4 bases and J dropped 5 bases, with 15 bases sitting between them. CDR1 is SEHNR and CDR2 is FQNEAQ in the germline V gene (reference sequence). DNA of the CDR3: TGTGCCAGCAGCTCGGGGGCAGGGTTGAACAATGAGCAGTTCTTC. Encoded protein: CASSSGAGLNNEQFF.

The chain recombines TRBV6-1 with TRBJ1-1; D call uncertain. V shed 1 base and J shed 5 bases, with 8 bases lying between them. The CDR3 has 13 residues. Germline V lookup: CDR1 MNHNS, CDR2 SASEGT. The CDR3 nucleotides read TGTGCCAGCAGTGAAGGTTGGGAGACTGAAGCTTTCTTT. It encodes CASSEGWETEAFF.

In this sample, this clonotype turned up a few times. This chain connects TRBV12-3 or TRBV12-4 to TRBJ2-7; TRBD2 aligns across 7 bases. The CDR3 spans 16 residues. V dropped 3 bases and J dropped 0; count of bases not matched to a gene: 8. In DNA, the CDR3 is TGTGCCAGCAGTTTTGGGGCGGGGGACCTCTCCTACGAGCAGTACTTC. Translation: CASSFGAGDLSYEQYF.

This clonotype appeared many times. This rearrangement joins TRBV28 to TRBJ1-1; D remains unclear. This CDR3 contains 11 residues. V dropped 3 bases and J dropped 7 bases, with 6 bases sitting between them. CDR1 MDHEN and CDR2 SYDVKM come from the germline V gene. The CDR3 coding sequence is TGTGCCAGCAGTTTGCAGCGTGAAGCTTTCTTT. It codes for CASSLQREAFF. The complete variable domain, with remaining parts taken from reference TRBV28 and TRBJ1-1, reads DVKVTQSSRYLVKRTGEKVFLECVQDMDHENMFWYRQDPGLGLRLIYFSYDVKMKEKGDIPEGYSVSREKKERFSLILESASTNQTSMYLCASSLQREAFFGQGTRLTVV.

This clonotype was recorded a few times. The rearrangement joins TRBV21-1 to TRBJ2-7; no check of the table's D call, TRBD1, against the DNA was made. TRBV21-1 counts as a pseudogene. This CDR3 contains 14 residues. DNA for the CDR3: TGTGCCAGCAGCGGGGGAACCAGCTCCTACGAGCAGTACTTC. Translation gives CASSGGTSSYEQYF.

The gene calls are TRBV20-1 and TRBJ2-4; 7 bases map to TRBD1. This CDR3 spans 15 amino acids. Germline V gives CDR1 DFQATT, CDR2 SNEGSKA (reference sequence). V shed 3 bases, J shed 1 base, and the junction held 6 bases outside the gene matches. The DNA for the CDR3 is TGCAGTGCTAGGGAACAGGGGATGGCCAAAAACATTCAGTACTTC. Translating gives CSAREQGMAKNIQYF.

The chain joins TRBV11-2 to TRBJ2-5, with 8 positions matching TRBD2. The CDR3 covers 14 residues. V lost 3 bases, J lost 5 bases, and 5 bases stayed unmatched. Germline CDR1 and CDR2: SGHAT and FQNNGV. CDR3 DNA sequence: TGTGCCAGCAGCTTGGCGGGAGGCTGGGAGACCCAGTACTTC. The encoded protein is CASSLAGGWETQYF.

This chain connects TRBV6-5 to TRBJ2-3; maybe TRBD2 (6 bases). V lost 5 bases to trimming and J lost 0 bases, with 12 bases between them. The V gene's germline CDR1 is MNHEY and CDR2 SVGAGI. CDR3 size: 15 residues. DNA for the CDR3: TGTGCCAGCAGTCACCCCGGGACTAGCACAGATACGCAGTATTTT. Translating it yields CASSHPGTSTDTQYF.

The chain is built from TRBV7-7 and TRBJ2-5; TRBD2 matches at 8 bases. The V and J ends lost 4 bases and 4 bases, in that order; junction bases with no gene match: 11. Germline V gene lookup returns CDR1 SSHAT and CDR2 FNYEAQ (reference sequence). The CDR3 totals 16 residues. This CDR3 is CASSSPGGQFGETQYF. The CDR3 DNA is TGTGCCAGCAGCTCCCCGGGAGGGCAATTCGGAGAGACCCAGTACTTC.

This clonotype was found a few times. This chain's CDR3 is CSASPQFSYNEQFF. CDR3 bases: TGCAGTGCTAGTCCGCAGTTTTCCTACAATGAGCAGTTCTTC. This chain joins TRBV20-1 and TRBJ2-1, with no clear D. The length of the CDR3 is 14 residues. V lost 3 bases to trimming and J lost 1 base, with 10 bases between them. CDR1 and CDR2 from the germline V gene are DFQATT and SNEGSKA (reference sequence).

This clonotype was picked up a small number of times. V is TRBV5-1 and J is TRBJ2-1; D tentatively reads TRBD1 or TRBD2 (5 bases each). This CDR3 comprises 13 residues. Germline CDR1 SGHRS, CDR2 YFSETQ. V lost 2 bases and J 9 bases, leaving 12 bases between the germline ends. CDR3 region: CASSFEGQGEQFF. The DNA of the CDR3 is TGCGCCAGCAGCTTCGAGGGGCAGGGTGAGCAGTTCTTC.

The chain couples TRBV18 to TRBJ2-1; D remains ambiguous. V lost 3 bases to trimming and J lost 4 bases, with 13 bases between them. Germline lookup yields CDR1 KGHSH and CDR2 LQKENI. The CDR3 covers 15 residues. CDR3 nucleotide sequence: TGTGCCAGCTCACCGTCCGGCGGCAAGTACAATGAGCAGTTCTTC. Its protein product is CASSPSGGKYNEQFF.

This clonotype was counted between two and nine times. The V and J genes are TRBV29-1 and TRBJ1-2, with 9 bases that match TRBD1. The CDR3 spans 12 residues. Germline V gene sequence: CDR1 SQVTM, CDR2 ANQGSEA. V lost 3 bases, J lost 4 bases, and 0 bases stayed unmatched. The CDR3 region is CSVEDRGYGYTF. In nucleotides, the CDR3 is TGCAGCGTTGAGGACAGGGGCTATGGCTACACCTTC. The variable domain in full, with the rest retrieved from reference TRBV29-1 and TRBJ1-2, is SAVISQKPSRDICQRGTSLTIQCQVDSQVTMMFWYRQQPGQSLTLIATANQGSEATYESGFVIDKFPISRPNLTFSTLTVSNMSPEDSSIYLCSVEDRGYGYTFGSGTRLTVV.